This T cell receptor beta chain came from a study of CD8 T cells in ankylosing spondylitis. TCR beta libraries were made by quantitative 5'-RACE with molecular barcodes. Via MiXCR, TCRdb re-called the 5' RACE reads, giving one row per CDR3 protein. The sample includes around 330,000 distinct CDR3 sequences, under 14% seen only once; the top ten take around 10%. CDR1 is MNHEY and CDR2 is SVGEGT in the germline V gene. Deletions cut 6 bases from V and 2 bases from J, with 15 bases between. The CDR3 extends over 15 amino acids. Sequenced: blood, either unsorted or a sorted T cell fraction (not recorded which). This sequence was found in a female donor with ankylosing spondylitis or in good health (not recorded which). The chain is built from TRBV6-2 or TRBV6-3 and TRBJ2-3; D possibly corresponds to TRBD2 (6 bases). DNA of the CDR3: TGTGCCAGCAGGGGCCCGGGACTCAACACAGATACGCAGTATTTT. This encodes CASRGPGLNTDTQYF.